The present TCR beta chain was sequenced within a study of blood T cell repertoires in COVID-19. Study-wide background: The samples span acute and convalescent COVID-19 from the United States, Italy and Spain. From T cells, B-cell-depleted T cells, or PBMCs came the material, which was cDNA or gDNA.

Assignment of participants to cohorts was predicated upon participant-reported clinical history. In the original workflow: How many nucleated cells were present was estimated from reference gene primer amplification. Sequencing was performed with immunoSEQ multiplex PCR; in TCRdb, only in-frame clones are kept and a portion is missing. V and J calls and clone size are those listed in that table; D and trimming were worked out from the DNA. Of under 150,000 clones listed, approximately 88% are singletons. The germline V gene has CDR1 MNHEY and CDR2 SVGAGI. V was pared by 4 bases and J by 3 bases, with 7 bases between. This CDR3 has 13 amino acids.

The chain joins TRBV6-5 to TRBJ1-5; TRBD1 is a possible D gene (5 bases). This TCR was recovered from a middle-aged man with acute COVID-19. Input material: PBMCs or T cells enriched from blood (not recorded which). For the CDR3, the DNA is TGTGCCAGCAGTTTGGACACCAATCAGCCCCAGCATTTT. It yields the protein CASSLDTNQPQHF.